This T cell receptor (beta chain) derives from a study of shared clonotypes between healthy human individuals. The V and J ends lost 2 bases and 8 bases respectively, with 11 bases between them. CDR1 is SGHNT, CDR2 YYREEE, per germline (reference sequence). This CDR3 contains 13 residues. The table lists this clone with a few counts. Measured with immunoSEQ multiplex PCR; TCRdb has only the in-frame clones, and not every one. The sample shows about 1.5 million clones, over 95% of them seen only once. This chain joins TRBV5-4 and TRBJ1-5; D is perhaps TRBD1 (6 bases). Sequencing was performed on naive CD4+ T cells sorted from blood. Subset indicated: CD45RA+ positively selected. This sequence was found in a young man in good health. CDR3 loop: CASSFNRAKPQHF. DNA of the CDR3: TGTGCCAGCAGCTTTAACAGGGCGAAGCCCCAGCATTTT.